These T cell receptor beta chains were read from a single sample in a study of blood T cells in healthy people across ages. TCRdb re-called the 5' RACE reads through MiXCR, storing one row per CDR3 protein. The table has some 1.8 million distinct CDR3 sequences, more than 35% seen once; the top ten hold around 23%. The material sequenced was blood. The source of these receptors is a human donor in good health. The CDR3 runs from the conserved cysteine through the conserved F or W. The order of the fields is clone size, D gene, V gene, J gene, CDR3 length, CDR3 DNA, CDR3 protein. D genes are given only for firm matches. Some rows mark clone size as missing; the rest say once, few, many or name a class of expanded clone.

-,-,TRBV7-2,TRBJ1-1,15,TGTGCCAGCAGCTTGTCCGGGGTTGGGAACACTGAAGCTTTCTTT,CASSLSGVGNTEAFF
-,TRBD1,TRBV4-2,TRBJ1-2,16,TGTGCCAGCAGCCTGACCAGACAGGGGGATCGATCTGGCTACACCTTC,CASSLTRQGDRSGYTF
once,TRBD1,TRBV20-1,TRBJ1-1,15,TGCACCGCCCGTCCCGGACAGGGGCCATGGGGTGAAGCCTTCTTT,CTARPGQGPWGEAFF
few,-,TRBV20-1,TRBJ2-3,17,TGCAGTGCTAGAGATGGGAGGACGAGGTCCTTCGCAGATACACAGTATTTT,CSARDGRTRSFADTQYF
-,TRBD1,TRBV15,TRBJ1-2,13,TGTGCCACCAGCCTTGGACAGGGTTTAAACTACACCTTC,CATSLGQGLNYTF
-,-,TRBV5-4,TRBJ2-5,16,TGTGCCAGCAGCTTGGAACCCCGGGGTAGCTACAATGAGCAGTACTTC,CASSLEPRGSYNEQYF
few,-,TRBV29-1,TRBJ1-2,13,TGCAGCGTTTCCCACGACAGCCTCTATGGCTACACCTTC,CSVSHDSLYGYTF
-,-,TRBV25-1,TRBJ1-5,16,TGTGCCAGCAGTGAGTACGTTGGGCGGATCAATCAGCCCCAGCATTTT,CASSEYVGRINQPQHF
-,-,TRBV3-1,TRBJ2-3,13,TGTGCCAGCAGCACGAAGCGCCGGGATACGCAGTATTTT,CASSTKRRDTQYF
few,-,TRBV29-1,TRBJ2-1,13,TGCAGCGTCGGTACACGGGACTACAATGAGCAGTTCTTC,CSVGTRDYNEQFF
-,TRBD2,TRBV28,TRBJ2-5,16,TGTGCCAGCAGTTTCCCCAGCGGGAGGTACCAAGAGACCCAGTACTTC,CASSFPSGRYQETQYF
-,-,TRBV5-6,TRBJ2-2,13,TGTGCCAGCAGCGGCATGGGCCCCGGGGAGCTGTTTTTT,CASSGMGPGELFF
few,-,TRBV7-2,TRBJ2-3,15,TGTGCCAGCAGCTTTTGGGGTCTGAGTACAGATACGCAGTATTTT,CASSFWGLSTDTQYF
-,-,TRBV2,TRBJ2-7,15,TGTGCCAGCAGTGTTGGGCAGGGGAGCACCTACGAGCAGTACTTC,CASSVGQGSTYEQYF
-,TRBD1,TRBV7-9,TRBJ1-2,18,TGTGCCAGCAGCGGGGGTGCCGGACAGGGGGAGGTATACTATGGCTACACCTTC,CASSGGAGQGEVYYGYTF
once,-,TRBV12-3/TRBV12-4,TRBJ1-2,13,TGTGCCAGCAGCCGTAGAGGGACGGATGGCTACACCTTC,CASSRRGTDGYTF
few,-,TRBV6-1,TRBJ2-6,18,TGTGCCAGCAGTCGCCGTTCCGGGGGCAGCTCTGGGACCAACGTCCTGACTTTC,CASSRRSGGSSGTNVLTF
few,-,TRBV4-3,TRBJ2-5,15,TGCGCCAGCAGCCAAGCCTGGGGATTAGGAGAGACCCAGTACTTC,CASSQAWGLGETQYF
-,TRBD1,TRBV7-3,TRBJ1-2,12,TGTGCCAGCAGCGCGACAGGGAGCGGCTACACCTTC,CASSATGSGYTF
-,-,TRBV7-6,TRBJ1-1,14,TGTGCCAGCAGCCTACAGTCAAGTAACACTGAAGCTTTCTTT,CASSLQSSNTEAFF
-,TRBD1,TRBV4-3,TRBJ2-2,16,TGCGCCAGCAGCCAAGCCCAGGGACAGTTAAGCGGGGAGCTGTTTTTT,CASSQAQGQLSGELFF
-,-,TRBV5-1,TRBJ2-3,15,TGCGCCAGCAGCGGGGACACTACCAGCACAGATACGCAGTATTTT,CASSGDTTSTDTQYF
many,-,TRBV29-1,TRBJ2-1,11,TGCAGCGGTGACCGGGAAGGGGAGCAGTTCTTC,CSGDREGEQFF
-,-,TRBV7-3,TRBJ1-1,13,TGTGCCAGCAGCCGATTCAGTGGCACTGAAGCTTTCTTT,CASSRFSGTEAFF
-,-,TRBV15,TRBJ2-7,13,TGTGCCACCAGCGAGGACAGCTTCTACGAGCAGTACTTC,CATSEDSFYEQYF
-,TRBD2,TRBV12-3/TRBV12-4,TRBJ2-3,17,TGTGCCAGCAGCCCCGGACTAGCGGGGGGTAGCACAGATACGCAGTATTTT,CASSPGLAGGSTDTQYF
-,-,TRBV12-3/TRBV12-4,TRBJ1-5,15,TGTGCCAGCAGTTTAGGATGGGGGGCAGGACAGCCCCAGCATTTT,CASSLGWGAGQPQHF
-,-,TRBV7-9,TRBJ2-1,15,TGTGCCAGCAGTCCCTTGGGGCTGCCATACAATGAGCAGTTCTTC,CASSPLGLPYNEQFF
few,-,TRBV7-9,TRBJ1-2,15,TGTGCCAGCAGCTTTGAGACGGTCGGGACGGATGGCTACACCTTC,CASSFETVGTDGYTF
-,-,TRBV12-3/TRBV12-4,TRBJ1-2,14,TGTGCCAGCAGTTCTACTGGTAGGAACTATGGCTACACCTTC,CASSSTGRNYGYTF
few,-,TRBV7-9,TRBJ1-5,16,TGTGCCAGCAGCCCGATGGGAGGGACCTCGGGTCAGCCCCAGCATTTT,CASSPMGGTSGQPQHF
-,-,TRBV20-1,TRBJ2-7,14,TGCAGTGCTAGAGATCCGGGGGCGCTTAGCGAGCAGTACTTC,CSARDPGALSEQYF
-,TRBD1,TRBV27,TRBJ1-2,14,TGTGCCAGCAGGCTGAGCCGGGACAGCTATGGCTACACCTTC,CASRLSRDSYGYTF
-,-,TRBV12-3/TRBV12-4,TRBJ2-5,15,TGTGCCAGCAGTTTAGTCGGCCCCGGCCAAGAGACCCGGTACTTC,CASSLVGPGQETRYF
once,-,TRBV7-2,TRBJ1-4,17,TGTGCCAGCAGCTCGCAGGTGACTGGTCAGGGGTATGAAAAACTGTTTTTT,CASSSQVTGQGYEKLFF
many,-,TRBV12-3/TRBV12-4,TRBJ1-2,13,TGTGCCAGCTCCGATGTGGGTCTAGGCGGCTACACCTTC,CASSDVGLGGYTF
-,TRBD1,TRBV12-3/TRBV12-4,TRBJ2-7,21,TGTGCCAGTAGTTTAACAATCCGAGCCGGGACAGGGGGCCAAATCTCCTACGAGCAGTACTTC,CASSLTIRAGTGGQISYEQYF
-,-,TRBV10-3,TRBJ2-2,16,TGTGCCATCAAAACAGGGAATGGATTTAACACCGGGGAGCTGTTTTTT,CAIKTGNGFNTGELFF
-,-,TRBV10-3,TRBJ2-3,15,TGTGCCATCAGTGACCTCCTTAGCGGAAGGGATACGCAGTATTTT,CAISDLLSGRDTQYF
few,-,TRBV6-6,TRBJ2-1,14,TGTGCCAGCAGTTATCAGGGGTTGGGAAATGAGCAGTTCTTC,CASSYQGLGNEQFF
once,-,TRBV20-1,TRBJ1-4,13,TGCAGTGCGGAAAGGGTCGCAATTGAAAAACTGTTTTTT,CSAERVAIEKLFF
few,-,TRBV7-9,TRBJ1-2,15,TGTGCCAGCAGCTTAGGCTTTGCAGATACCTATGGCTACACCTTC,CASSLGFADTYGYTF
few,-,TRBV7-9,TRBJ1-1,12,TGTGCCAGCAAACTAGGCGGCACTGAAGCTTTTTTT,CASKLGGTEAFF
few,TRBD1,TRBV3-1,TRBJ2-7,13,TGTGCCAGCAGCTGGGACAGATCCCTCGAGCAGTACTTC,CASSWDRSLEQYF
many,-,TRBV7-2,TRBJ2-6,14,TGTGCCAGCAGCTCGGTCCCTGGGGCCAACGTCCTGACTTTC,CASSSVPGANVLTF
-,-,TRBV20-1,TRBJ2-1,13,TGCAGTGCTAGAGATGTTGTGTCGTATGAGCAGTTCTTC,CSARDVVSYEQFF
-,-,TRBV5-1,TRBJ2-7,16,TGCGCCAGCAGCTCTTGGGGCAGGGGAAGCTCCTACGAGCAGTACTTC,CASSSWGRGSSYEQYF
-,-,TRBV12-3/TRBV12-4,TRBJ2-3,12,TGTGCCAGCAGTTTGAACACAGATGCGCAGTATTTT,CASSLNTDAQYF